This TCR beta chain was sequenced during a study of blood T cells in healthy people across ages. This clonotype was found once. A second PCR, run for about 6 to 12 cycles, used a sample-barcoded 5' primer plus a J-beta primer mix. One entry per CDR3 protein results from TCRdb running MiXCR on the 5' RACE reads. The table includes 700,000 or so distinct CDR3 sequences, roughly 43% detected once. The authors isolated at least 6 million PBMCs per sample. The V and J ends lost 4 bases and 1 base, in that order; junction bases with no gene match: 7. Germline-derived CDR1 and CDR2 are MNHEY and SVGAGI. The CDR3 totals 15 residues.

What was sequenced was blood. The rearrangement uses TRBV6-5 and TRBJ2-7, with TRBD1 identical over 7 bases. This TCR derives from a man of 80 years or more in good health. CDR3 nucleotide sequence: TGTGCCAGCAGTTGGGACAGCCAATTTTCCTACGAGCAGTACTTC. This translates into CASSWDSQFSYEQYF.